Following are 26 T cell receptor delta chains from one sample sequenced in a study of gamma-delta T cells after stem cell transplantation. TCRdb re-analyzed the RT-PCR reads via CATT. This table holds 13,000 to 15,000 delta-chain clones, about 32% found once. Sequenced input: gamma-delta T cells. The receptors derive from a human donor. It is not recorded whose cells these are; they may come from a transplant donor.

This sequence joins TRDV2 and TRDJ3, with 10 positions matching TRDD3. Trimming cost V 0 bases and J 4 bases; bases outside gene matches: 11. The CDR3 has 20 amino acids. CDR1 is GEAIGNYY, CDR2 EKD, per germline. In nucleotides, the CDR3 is TGTGCCTGTGACACCGTGGGGAGGGGGGATACGCGGTGGGACACCCGACAGATGTTTTTC. It is translated as CACDTVGRGDTRWDTRQMFF.

Remarks on this clone: An end of the junction does not agree with germline; a read error may underlie this. This chain links TRAV29/DV5 with TRDJ3, with 7 bases matching TRDD3. Germline V gene lookup returns CDR1 NSMFDY and CDR2 ISSIKDK. This CDR3 spans 15 amino acids. CDR3 residues: CAAGAGYRDTRQMFF. In DNA form, the CDR3 reads TGTGCAGCAGGCGCGGGATACAGGGACACCCGACAGATGTTCTTC.

The chain carries TRAV29/DV5 and TRDJ3, with D perhaps TRDD3 (6 bases). The CDR3 contains 21 residues. Trimming removed 3 bases from V and 0 bases from J, with 25 bases in between. Germline lookup yields CDR1 NSMFDY and CDR2 ISSIKDK. CDR3 nucleotides: TGTGCAGCAACCGGCCTTCAAGGTGGGGGCTTCAGCTCCTGGGACACCCGACAGATGTTTTTC. Its protein is CAATGLQGGGFSSWDTRQMFF.

The J gene is TRDJ1, the V gene TRDV2; TRDD3 aligns across 9 bases. Germline-derived CDR1 and CDR2 are GEAIGNYY and EKD. The CDR3 loop spans 16 amino acids. The junction had 8 bases not matched to a gene; V was cut back by 0 bases and J by 4 bases. Here the CDR3 reads CACDTAGGSRSDKLIF. CDR3 nucleotide sequence: TGTGCCTGTGACACCGCTGGGGGATCCCGCAGCGATAAACTCATCTTT.

This clone was counted a few times. CDR3 coding DNA: TGTGCCTGTGACACCGGGGATATCGTTTGGTCCTGGGACACCCGACAGATGTTTTTC. Translated, it gives CACDTGDIVWSWDTRQMFF. The rearrangement joins TRDV2 to TRDJ3, with 7 nucleotides matching TRDD3. The junction had 8 bases not matched to a gene; V was cut back by 0 bases and J by 1 base. This CDR3 is 19 amino acids long. Germline CDR1 reads GEAIGNYY; CDR2 reads EKD.

A remark on this clone: The junction departs from germline at one end; a sequencing error may be responsible. V and J are TRDV1 and TRDJ3; 8 bases align to TRDD3. The CDR3 loop spans 25 amino acids. CDR1 is TSWWSYY, CDR2 QGS, per germline. CDR3 in amino acids: CALGEKGLLPYWGSPFSWDARQMFF. The DNA for the CDR3 is TGTGCTCTTGGGGAAAAGGGTCTCCTCCCGTACTGGGGGTCGCCCTTCTCCTGGGACGCCCGACAGATGTTTTTC.

In nucleotides, the CDR3 is TGTGCCTGTGACACCTTCCTGGGGGATACCTCGTACACCCGACAGATGTTTTTC. Translated: CACDTFLGDTSYTRQMFF. V is TRDV2 and J is TRDJ3, with 11 bases identical to TRDD3. The CDR3 has 18 amino acids. V shed 0 bases, J shed 8 bases, and the junction held 8 bases outside the gene matches. Germline V CDR1 and CDR2: GEAIGNYY, EKD.

This clone was counted only a few times. CDR3 nucleotide sequence: TGTGCCCATCTTCCGTGGGGGATACCCGTATCTTCGTATAAACTCATCTTT. Its protein is CAHLPWGIPVSSYKLIF. This chain uses TRDV3 with TRDJ1; 10 bases agree with TRDD3. CDR3 length: 17 residues. The J segment lost 6 bases and the V segment lost 5 bases, leaving 21 bases of the junction unmatched. CDR1 is TVYSNPD, CDR2 GDNSRS, per germline (reference sequence).

The chain couples TRDV3 to TRDJ1; D is perhaps TRDD3 (5 bases). The germline CDR1 and CDR2 sequences are TVYSNPD and GDNSRS (reference sequence). V lost 2 bases, J lost 0 bases, and 25 bases lay in between. The CDR3 contains 18 residues. The CDR3 DNA sequence: TGTGCCTTTCCGATCTTTCGACTGGCCGGGGGGCACACCGATAAACTCATCTTT. Amino acid sequence: CAFPIFRLAGGHTDKLIF. The full variable domain, with the rest looked up from reference TRDV3 and TRDJ1, is CDKVTQSSPDQTVASGSEVVLLCTYDTVYSNPDLFWYRIRPDYSFQFVFYGDNSRSEGADFTQGRFSVKHILTQKAFHLVISPVRTEDSATYYCAFPIFRLAGGHTDKLIFGKGTRVTVEP.

The rearrangement links TRDV2 to TRDJ3, with 10 bases fitting TRDD3. The V and J ends lost 3 bases and 0 bases, in that order; junction bases with no gene match: 7. CDR1 is GEAIGNYY and CDR2 is EKD in the germline V gene. This CDR3 contains 19 residues. CDR3 DNA sequence: TGTGCCTGTGACGTTACTGGGGGATTTAGCTCCTGGGACACCCGACAGATGTTTTTC. Translated, it gives CACDVTGGFSSWDTRQMFF.

In regard to this clone: One end of the junction varies from germline; a read error may be responsible. V and J are TRDV1 and TRDJ1, with 13 nucleotides matching TRDD3. The V gene's germline CDR1 is TSWWSYY and CDR2 QGS. This CDR3 region has 23 residues. CDR3 coding DNA: TGTGCTCGTGGGGGTAAGGCCTTCCCCACTGGGGGATACGGTCCGGGGGCCACCGATAAACTCATCTTT. Protein product: CARGGKAFPTGGYGPGATDKLIF.

This chain uses TRDV1 with TRDJ1; D remains unclear. This CDR3 has 16 residues. Per the germline V gene, CDR1 is TSWWSYY and CDR2 is QGS. V lost 2 bases to trimming and J lost 0 bases, with 13 bases between them. The CDR3 nucleotides are TGTGCTCTTGGGGAAAGTAAAAGTGCATACACCGATAAACTCATCTTT. It translates to CALGESKSAYTDKLIF.

This clone was picked up a small number of times. V usage is TRDV2 and J usage is TRDJ1, with 11 nucleotides matching TRDD3. J was trimmed by 2 bases and V by 3 bases; bases with no gene match: 16. Germline lookup yields CDR1 GEAIGNYY and CDR2 EKD. This CDR3 is 19 amino acids long. CDR3 nucleotide sequence: TGTGCCTGTGACCCCCGGCGAGTACTGGGGGATAGTCGAACCGATAAACTCATCTTT. This codes for CACDPRRVLGDSRTDKLIF.

Remarks on this clone: With a much larger clone just one base away, this may be a read error. The chain recombines TRDV2 with TRDJ2; TRDD3 agrees at 7 bases. Per the germline V gene, CDR1 is GEAIGNYY and CDR2 is EKD. The V gene end was trimmed by 0 bases and the J gene end by 0 bases; junction bases not matched to a gene: 12. The CDR3 totals 19 residues. The CDR3 DNA sequence: TGTGCCTGTGACACCGGCCTGGGGGGTACTGGCCCTTTGACAGCACAACTCTTCTTT. Translating it yields CACDTGLGGTGPLTAQLFF.

This clone has a handful of counts. The sample contains more than one DNA sequence encoding this CDR3. The V call is TRDV2, the J call TRDJ1, with D possibly matching TRDD3 (5 bases). CDR3 size: 11 residues. Trimming took 3 bases from V and 8 from J, leaving 9 bases between them. Looked up from germline, CDR1 is GEAIGNYY and CDR2 is EKD. CDR3: CACDQGRKLIF. DNA for the CDR3: TGTGCCTGTGACCAGGGGAGGAAACTCATCTTT.

The chain links TRDV1 to TRDJ1; D gene unclear. The V gene lost 1 base and the J gene lost 0 bases, with 15 bases spanning the gap. Germline CDR1 TSWWSYY, CDR2 QGS. The length of the CDR3 is 17 residues. The CDR3 loop reads CALGEPEPPLYTDKLIF. The DNA of the CDR3 is TGTGCTCTTGGGGAACCCGAGCCGCCTCTGTACACCGATAAACTCATCTTT.

There are a few counts of this clone. The rearrangement uses TRDV1 and TRDJ1; 13 bases map to TRDD3. Germline CDR1 and CDR2: TSWWSYY and QGS. The V and J ends lost 4 bases and 2 bases, in that order; junction bases with no gene match: 19. This CDR3 is built from 21 residues. This chain's CDR3 is CALGGQGFPTYWGIRTDKLIF. The CDR3 nucleotides read TGTGCTCTTGGGGGGCAGGGCTTCCCGACGTACTGGGGGATACGGACCGATAAACTCATCTTT.

The J gene is TRDJ1, the V gene TRDV2; D might be TRDD3 (6 bases). The germline V gene encodes CDR1 GEAIGNYY and CDR2 EKD. The V end lost 2 bases, the J end lost 1 base, and 7 bases lay between the germline ends. The CDR3 is made up of 13 amino acids. The CDR3 DNA is TGTGCCTGTGACATGGGGATCACCGATAAACTCATCTTT. Its protein product is CACDMGITDKLIF.

In its sample, this clone was seen a few times. The rearrangement joins TRDV1 to TRDJ1, with TRDD3 matching over 9 bases. This CDR3 contains 21 residues. With V trimmed by 0 bases and J by 3 bases, 20 bases remained unmatched. The germline V gene has CDR1 TSWWSYY and CDR2 QGS. In DNA, the CDR3 is TGTGCTCTTGGGGAACTGTCCTTACTTACTGGGGGACCCTTTTATGCCGATAAACTCATCTTT. Its protein product is CALGELSLLTGGPFYADKLIF.

The rearrangement uses TRDV2 and TRDJ1; 10 nucleotides align to TRDD3. The V gene's germline CDR1 is GEAIGNYY and CDR2 EKD. This CDR3 has 18 amino acids. The J segment lost 3 bases and the V segment lost 1 base, leaving 13 bases of the junction unmatched. CDR3 DNA sequence: TGTGCCTGTGACACGGGGGGATACGCGGGGAGAGGTCCCGATAAACTCATCTTT. Amino acids: CACDTGGYAGRGPDKLIF.

Comments on this clone: The junction shows a germline mismatch at one end, possibly a read error. The rearrangement links TRDV3 to TRDJ1; TRDD3 matches at 10 bases. CDR3 length: 21 residues. Per germline, CDR1 TVYSNPD and CDR2 GDNSRS (reference sequence). The CDR3 bases are TGTGCCCTTAGGGCCTCCGCGCACCCTGGGGGATATCAAGCAACCACCGATAAACTCATCTTT. Residues: CALRASAHPGGYQATTDKLIF.

The V and J genes are TRDV1 and TRDJ4; the match to TRDD3 covers 9 bases. V gave up 3 bases and J gave up 0 bases; unmatched junction bases: 23. This CDR3 has 21 residues. Germline lookup yields CDR1 TSWWSYY and CDR2 QGS. The CDR3 coding sequence is TGTGCTCTTGGGGACAATCGGCCTTCCCAGCCGTACTGGGGGAATACCAGACCCCTGATCTTT. Amino acid sequence: CALGDNRPSQPYWGNTRPLIF.

This clone was seen more than once but under ten times. The chain has TRDV1 and TRDJ1; 9 positions match TRDD3. CDR3 length equals 25 residues. The germline gives CDR1 TSWWSYY, CDR2 QGS. Trimming removed 0 bases from V and 0 bases from J; junction bases left unmatched: 29. CDR3 sequence reads: CALGELVPPWSPKIILGEYTDKLIF. Written as DNA, the CDR3 is TGTGCTCTTGGGGAACTAGTCCCCCCTTGGTCCCCAAAAATCATACTGGGGGAGTACACCGATAAACTCATCTTT.

This chain joins TRDV1 and TRDJ1; TRDD3 agrees at 7 bases. CDR3 size: 16 residues. Germline loops: CDR1 TSWWSYY, CDR2 QGS. The CDR3 protein is CAGGGRRVRDTDKLIF. The CDR3 coding sequence is TGTGCGGGTGGGGGACGTCGGGTTCGGGACACCGATAAACTCATCTTT.

This clone was recorded a few times. V gene TRDV1 combines with J gene TRDJ1; 9 bases align to TRDD2. The CDR3 is 19 amino acids. V was pared by 2 bases and J by 0 bases, with 13 bases of the junction left unmatched. The germline CDR1 and CDR2 sequences are TSWWSYY and QGS. CDR3 nucleotides: TGTGCTCTTGGGGAAGGGCCTTCCTACCCGGGTATATACACCGATAAACTCATCTTT. Amino acid sequence: CALGEGPSYPGIYTDKLIF.

The rearrangement links TRAV29/DV5 to TRDJ1; 13 positions match TRDD3. The CDR3 contains 20 residues. Germline assignment: CDR1 NSMFDY and CDR2 ISSIKDK. The junction had 20 bases not matched to a gene; V was cut back by 3 bases and J by 3 bases. The CDR3 DNA is TGTGCAGCAACGGCTGTCCCGGGACTGGGGGATACGCGAAGGCCCGATAAACTCATCTTT. Its protein is CAATAVPGLGDTRRPDKLIF.